The TCR beta chain under discussion was sequenced for a study of blood T cell repertoires in COVID-19. As for the study in general: Samples of COVID-19 (acute and convalescent) were obtained from the United States, Italy and Spain. From T cells, B-cell-depleted T cells, or PBMCs came the material, which was cDNA or gDNA.

Germline loops: CDR1 SGDLS, CDR2 YYNGEE. CDR3 size: 15 residues. Trimming removed 0 bases from V and 5 bases from J; junction bases left unmatched: 4. Original processing notes: Amplification with reference gene primers provided the estimates of nucleated cell counts. Generated by immunoSEQ multiplex PCR, the TCRdb table keeps only in-frame clones and is missing some. V, J and clone size reflect that table, while D and trimming were determined from the DNA. This sample has under 150,000 clones, with around 87% found just once. This receptor was identified in a man aged 45 to 65 with active COVID-19. The V gene is TRBV9, the J gene TRBJ2-3; 9 nucleotides align to TRBD2. The specimen was peripheral blood. CDR3 in DNA: TGTGCCAGCAGCGTAGCTCTGCGGGGGGGAGATACGCAGTATTTT. It is translated as CASSVALRGGDTQYF.